The entry below describes one TCR beta chain. A single count supports this clone. This clone's antigen is unknown. No base quality information exists; no much larger clone differs at one position. The data derive from a study of PD-1 blockade in mismatch repair-deficient tumors (dated by TCRdb to the late 2010s). Notes on the research overall: Between late 2013 and late 2016, the trial enrolled approximately 90 consecutive patients with some eleven types of mismatch repair-deficient cancer, all of whom had received prior treatment and were progressing. Deep sequencing of TCR CDR3 regions was used to track tumor-associated T cell clones in peripheral blood of patients responding to PD-1 blockade. What the research found in general, with its limitations: After pembrolizumab, tumor-resident clones, which were often undetectable in blood before treatment, expanded rapidly and then contracted, generally ahead of radiologic responses.

Mismatch repair deficiency was established in every enrolled patient by polymerase chain reaction or immunohistochemistry. Three patients who responded to pembrolizumab therapy underwent TCR sequencing. The phase II trial prospectively evaluated PD-1 blockade with pembrolizumab in advanced mismatch repair-deficient cancers, independent of tissue of origin. Peripheral blood T cell samples were gathered serially, both before PD-1 blockade started and at multiple time points afterward. Blood sampling times were expressed in weeks after the first pembrolizumab dose. Library prep was done by the immunoSEQ multiplex PCR assay. TCRdb took this table from immuneACCESS and kept in-frame rearrangements with V and J called. Such tables lack part of the clones; where checked against another copy, unresolved V genes explain under half of the gap, and the rest is unexplained. The table for this sample lists approximately 120,000 clones; approximately 86% of them were counted only once. The ten biggest clones cover about 14% of the sample.

The germline V gene yields SQVTM for CDR1 and ANQGSEA for CDR2. Taken from cysteine to phenylalanine, the CDR3 has 11 residues. Just CDR3 DNA is preserved here, 33 bases in frame from base 1. V is pared back by 1 base and J by 4 bases, with 4 bases lying between the germline termini. The source of this sequence is an adult with mismatch repair-deficient cancer. Material: peripheral blood, obtained 44 weeks after starting pembrolizumab. The sequence links TRBV29-1 to TRBJ1-1; the D gene assignment is ambiguous. The CDR3 region: CSVEGTTEAFF. In nucleotide form, the sequence is TGCAGCGTTGAAGGGACCACTGAAGCTTTCTTT.